The 21 T cell receptor beta chains presented below share a single source sample, sequenced in a study of beta chain features in type 1 diabetes. Study-wide results and caveats: When Type 1 diabetes patients were examined, their TCRB CDR3s proved moderately but significantly shorter in all four CD4+ subsets.

The antigens of these receptors remain unknown. Reverse transcription of all isolated RNA meant that expressed TCRB transcripts were sequenced. Here immunoSEQ multiplex PCR was the method, and the copy in TCRdb shows in-frame clones only, minus some. The data hold around 600,000 clones, with 12% observed a single time. The material sequenced was naive CD4+ T cells from blood. The receptors were sampled from a man aged 30 to 45 with type 1 diabetes.

This clone was counted only a few times. The chain has TRBV6-5 and TRBJ2-5; D is unclear. The CDR3 totals 14 residues. Germline-derived CDR1 and CDR2 are MNHEY and SVGAGI. Between the trimmed V and J ends, which lost 0 bases and 0 bases, there was a span of 5 bases. The CDR3 sequence is CASSYSWYQETQYF. CDR3 in DNA: TGTGCCAGCAGTTACTCGTGGTACCAAGAGACCCAGTACTTC.

This chain connects TRBV7-2 to TRBJ2-4, with 7 bases matching TRBD2. J was trimmed by 7 bases and V by 1 base; bases with no gene match: 13. CDR3 length: 17 amino acids. CDR1 is SGHTA, CDR2 FQGNSA, per germline. CDR3 amino acids: CASSLEGTQTGGNIQYF. CDR3 bases: TGTGCCAGCAGCTTAGAAGGGACCCAGACCGGGGGGAACATTCAGTACTTC.

V and J are TRBV19 and TRBJ1-5; D uncertain. There are 13 residues in the CDR3. In germline, CDR1 is LNHDA, CDR2 SQIVND (reference sequence). The V end was cut by 2 bases, the J end by 7 bases, with 9 bases between. The DNA of the CDR3 is TGTGCCAGTAGTATACTGGCTGGACAGCCCCAGCATTTT. This translates into CASSILAGQPQHF.

The chain recombines TRBV18 with TRBJ2-6, with D perhaps assigned TRBD1 or TRBD2 (5 bases each). The CDR3 loop spans 16 amino acids. Trimming took off 4 bases at V and 3 bases at J, with 13 bases between the two ends. Germline CDR1 is KGHSH and CDR2 is LQKENI. The CDR3 loop is CASSLGTLGGANVLTF. DNA of the CDR3: TGTGCCAGCTCACTCGGGACCCTCGGTGGGGCCAACGTCCTGACTTTC.

V usage is TRBV15 and J usage is TRBJ2-7; 13 nucleotides match TRBD2. This CDR3 contains 17 residues. Trimming took 0 bases from V and 2 from J; bases not matched to a gene: 4. In germline, CDR1 is LNHNV, CDR2 YYDKDF (reference sequence). CDR3 sequence: CATSRERLAGGPYEQYF. CDR3 bases: TGTGCCACCAGCAGAGAAAGACTAGCGGGGGGCCCCTACGAGCAGTACTTC.

CDR3 loop: CASSPEDRVLNQPQHF. DNA of the CDR3: TGCGCCAGCAGTCCCGAAGACAGGGTGCTTAATCAGCCCCAGCATTTT. The rearrangement links TRBV23-1 to TRBJ1-5, with 7 bases that match TRBD1. TRBV23-1 is placed among ORFs of uncertain function. This CDR3 region has 16 residues. Losses at the gene ends were 4 bases for V and 4 bases for J; bases not matched to a gene: 10.

The chain recombines TRBV7-9 with TRBJ2-3; D is uncertain. V lost 2 bases and J lost 2, with 14 bases in between. This CDR3 has 16 residues. Germline loops: CDR1 SEHNR, CDR2 FQNEAQ (reference sequence). CDR3 in amino acids: CASSLSSLSDTDTQYF. CDR3 sequence (DNA): TGTGCCAGCAGCTTATCCAGCTTATCCGACACAGATACGCAGTATTTT.

The chain carries TRBV19 and TRBJ1-4; D unclear. The V and J ends lost 3 bases and 5 bases respectively, with 10 bases between them. Germline lookup yields CDR1 LNHDA and CDR2 SQIVND (reference sequence). This CDR3 is built from 14 residues. As DNA, the CDR3 is TGTGCCAGTAGTATGAGACACCAGAATGAAAAACTGTTTTTT. Translating gives CASSMRHQNEKLFF.

This clone occurred a few times. The genes are TRBV7-2 and TRBJ2-1; D is unclear. V was clipped by 4 bases and J by 6 bases, with 13 bases between them. The CDR3 contains 14 residues. Germline V gene lookup returns CDR1 SGHTA and CDR2 FQGNSA. CDR3: CASSSSLASNEQFF. CDR3 coding DNA: TGTGCCAGCAGCTCGTCTCTGGCGAGCAATGAGCAGTTCTTC.

This clone was counted between two and nine times. The chain couples TRBV6-6 to TRBJ1-2; D is uncertain. Germline V CDR1 and CDR2: MNHNY, SVGAGI (reference sequence). Trimming removed 2 bases from V and 2 bases from J, with 6 bases in between. The CDR3 loop spans 13 amino acids. CDR3 region: CASSYGQNYGYTF. The DNA for the CDR3 is TGTGCCAGCAGTTACGGGCAAAACTATGGCTACACCTTC.

J is TRBJ2-3 and V is TRBV9; D gene uncertain. The CDR3 runs 13 residues. The V end was cut by 4 bases, the J end by 3 bases, with 9 bases between. The germline CDR1 and CDR2 sequences are SGDLS and YYNGEE. The CDR3 bases are TGTGCCAGCAGCTTCTCTCAGACAGATACGCAGTATTTT. Translated, it gives CASSFSQTDTQYF.

The chain employs TRBV5-6 and TRBJ2-4, with TRBD1 matching 12 bases. The junction had 7 bases not matched to a gene; V was cut back by 3 bases and J by 9 bases. Germline CDR1 and CDR2: SGHDT and YYEEEE. This CDR3 contains 15 residues. The CDR3 sequence is CASSSGQGARAIQYF. The CDR3 DNA reads as TGTGCCAGCAGCTCGGGACAGGGGGCGCGGGCCATTCAGTACTTC.

The table lists this clone with a few counts. Written as DNA, the CDR3 is TGTGCCCTCCGGGACACCCAAGGGGATACGCAGTATTTT. Its protein is CALRDTQGDTQYF. The chain has TRBV10-3 and TRBJ2-3; D may be TRBD1 (6 bases). This CDR3 comprises 13 residues. In germline, CDR1 is ENHRY, CDR2 SYGVKD. V was cut by 11 bases and J by 6 bases, with 18 bases left in between.

The rearrangement uses TRBV5-1 and TRBJ1-1; D is possibly TRBD1 (6 bases). Germline values: CDR1 SGHRS, CDR2 YFSETQ. The V end lost 1 base, the J end lost 1 base, and 11 bases lay between the germline ends. The CDR3 sequence is 15 residues long. CDR3: CASSLTGSENTEAFF. DNA of the CDR3: TGCGCCAGCAGCTTGACAGGGTCAGAGAACACTGAAGCTTTCTTT.

This clone was detected only a few times. The rearrangement joins TRBV5-1 to TRBJ1-6; D not resolved. Per germline, CDR1 SGHRS and CDR2 YFSETQ. This CDR3 region has 14 residues. Trimming cost V 0 bases and J 8 bases, with 9 bases left between them. CDR3 in DNA: TGCGCCAGCAGCTTGGGGCAGCCAGATTCACCCCTCCACTTT. Translated: CASSLGQPDSPLHF.

The chain links TRBV11-2 to TRBJ2-1; 11 bases fit TRBD2. CDR3 length equals 16 residues. The germline CDR1 and CDR2 sequences are SGHAT and FQNNGV. V lost 4 bases, J lost 7 bases, and 9 bases stayed unmatched. DNA for the CDR3: TGTGCCAGCAGCTCCCTACGGGCTAGCGGGGGGAATGAGCAGTTCTTC. It specifies CASSSLRASGGNEQFF.

The chain has TRBV29-1 and TRBJ2-5; tentative D call: TRBD2 (5 bases). The ends were cut back, 4 bases at V and 5 bases at J, with 17 bases in the middle. Germline V lookup: CDR1 SQVTM, CDR2 ANQGSEA. CDR3 length: 14 amino acids. This CDR3 is CSVGRNPPGETQYF. The CDR3 bases are TGCAGCGTTGGACGGAACCCGCCGGGGGAGACCCAGTACTTC.

The table lists this clone with a few counts. The chain is built from TRBV2 and TRBJ1-1, with 8 bases that match TRBD1. Germline loops: CDR1 SNHLY, CDR2 FYNNEI. The CDR3 extends over 12 amino acids. Losses at the gene ends were 8 bases for V and 11 bases for J; bases not matched to a gene: 10. Here the CDR3 DNA reads TGTGCCAGCCCCCCGCAGCAGGGGGCCGCTTTCTTT. Translated: CASPPQQGAAFF.

The chain combines TRBV6-5 with TRBJ1-6; 7 bases fit TRBD1. Trimming removed 2 bases from V and 10 bases from J; junction bases left unmatched: 8. The CDR3 covers 15 residues. Germline loops: CDR1 MNHEY, CDR2 SVGAGI. The CDR3 bases are TGTGCCAGCAGTTACGATACGCAGACAGGGTCACCCCTCCACTTT. Translation: CASSYDTQTGSPLHF.

The chain joins TRBV4-2 to TRBJ1-1; D may be TRBD1 (5 bases). The ends were cut back, 4 bases at V and 0 bases at J, with 12 bases in the middle. The CDR3 runs 15 residues. In germline, CDR1 is LGHNA, CDR2 YNFKEQ. CDR3 in amino acids: CASSPIGAVNTEAFF. The DNA for the CDR3 is TGTGCCAGCAGCCCAATAGGGGCTGTGAACACTGAAGCTTTCTTT.

This rearrangement joins TRBV5-1 to TRBJ2-1; the match to TRBD2 covers 9 bases. Per the germline V gene, CDR1 is SGHRS and CDR2 is YFSETQ. With 2 bases clipped from V and 7 bases from J, the junction kept 7 bases outside the gene matches. The CDR3 has 15 amino acids. DNA for the CDR3: TGCGCCAGCAGCTTTTCCGCGGGGGGGCGGAATGAGCAGTTCTTC. It translates to CASSFSAGGRNEQFF.